Below are 9 T cell receptor beta chains sequenced from a single sample in a study of monozygotic twins with inflammatory bowel disease. TCRdb reprocessed the 5' RACE reads; each CDR3 protein has one entry and no DNA is given. The specimen's table records over 350,000 distinct CDR3 sequences. The specimen was blood. These receptors were taken from a human donor with ulcerative colitis or Crohn's disease, or a healthy co-twin of an affected twin (not recorded which).

V gene TRBV28 combines with J gene TRBJ2-1; TCRdb reports TRBD2, a call that lacks DNA to check it against. CDR1 and CDR2 from the germline V gene are MDHEN and SYDVKM. This CDR3 has 15 amino acids. This CDR3 reads CASRPRGEGYNEQFF.

The chain uses TRBV6-5 and TRBJ2-1; TCRdb reports TRBD1, a call that lacks DNA to check it against. The CDR3 covers 16 residues. Germline lookup yields CDR1 MNHEY and CDR2 SVGAGI. Here the CDR3 reads CASSYSPGGTYNEQFF.

The genes are TRBV7-2 and TRBJ1-1; the TCRdb call, TRBD1, lacks DNA for checking. CDR3 length: 13 amino acids. Per germline, CDR1 SGHTA and CDR2 FQGNSA. CDR3 residues: CASNVDRGEGAFF.

The rearrangement joins TRBV6-1 to TRBJ2-7; lacking DNA, the TRBD1 call made by TCRdb goes unchecked. CDR3 length: 14 amino acids. Per the germline V gene, CDR1 is MNHNS and CDR2 is SASEGT. The CDR3 protein is CASRSGQGAYEQYF.

The rearrangement links TRBV9 to TRBJ2-2. CDR1 SGDLS and CDR2 YYNGEE come from the germline V gene. CDR3 size: 14 residues. The chain's CDR3 is CASSVAANTGELFF.

The rearrangement links TRBV11-1 to TRBJ2-1; as DNA is missing, the TRBD2 call by TCRdb cannot be tested. The CDR3 loop spans 18 amino acids. Germline loops: CDR1 SGHAT, CDR2 FQDESV (reference sequence). CDR3 protein: CASSPTSLAGGLSNEQFF.

V is TRBV20-1 and J is TRBJ2-5; TCRdb returns TRBD2, unconfirmable since there is no DNA. The V gene's germline CDR1 is DFQATT and CDR2 SNEGSKA (reference sequence). The CDR3 contains 16 residues. The chain's CDR3 is CSARVASGGAWETQYF.

The V and J genes are TRBV4-3 and TRBJ2-7; the TCRdb D gene call, TRBD1, has no DNA to confirm it. Germline V CDR1 and CDR2: LGHNA, YSLEER. The CDR3 length is 14 residues. This chain's CDR3 is CASSQESVGTAMYF.

This CDR3 reads CASSQGGGLAEGLFLETQYF. V and J are TRBV4-3 and TRBJ2-5; the TCRdb D gene call, TRBD2, has no DNA to confirm it. CDR3 length: 20 amino acids. CDR1 and CDR2 from the germline V gene are LGHNA and YSLEER.